The TCR beta chain described here comes from a study of cytomegalovirus exposure and HLA in healthy donors. PCR used 60 Vbeta primers and 13 Jbeta primers. The table came from immunoSEQ multiplex PCR; TCRdb's copy has only in-frame clones and leaves some out. This table has more than 100,000 clones, roughly 74% appearing once. With V trimmed by 3 bases and J by 6 bases, 1 base remained unmatched. The CDR3 is 13 residues long. Germline values: CDR1 SGHKS, CDR2 YYEKEE (reference sequence). Sequencing was performed on PBMCs. This clonotype was obtained from a woman aged 45-65 years in good health and CMV-seropositive. The chain is built from TRBV5-5 and TRBJ2-1, with TRBD1 identical over 9 bases. CDR3 amino acids: CASSWDRVNEQFF. In nucleotides, the CDR3 is TGTGCCAGCAGCTGGGACAGGGTCAATGAGCAGTTCTTC. The complete variable domain, with remaining parts taken from reference TRBV5-5 and TRBJ2-1, reads DAGVTQSPTHLIKTRGQQVTLRCSPISGHKSVSWYQQVLGQGPQFIFQYYEKEERGRGNFPDRFSARQFPNYSSELNVNALLLGDSALYLCASSWDRVNEQFFGPGTRLTVL.